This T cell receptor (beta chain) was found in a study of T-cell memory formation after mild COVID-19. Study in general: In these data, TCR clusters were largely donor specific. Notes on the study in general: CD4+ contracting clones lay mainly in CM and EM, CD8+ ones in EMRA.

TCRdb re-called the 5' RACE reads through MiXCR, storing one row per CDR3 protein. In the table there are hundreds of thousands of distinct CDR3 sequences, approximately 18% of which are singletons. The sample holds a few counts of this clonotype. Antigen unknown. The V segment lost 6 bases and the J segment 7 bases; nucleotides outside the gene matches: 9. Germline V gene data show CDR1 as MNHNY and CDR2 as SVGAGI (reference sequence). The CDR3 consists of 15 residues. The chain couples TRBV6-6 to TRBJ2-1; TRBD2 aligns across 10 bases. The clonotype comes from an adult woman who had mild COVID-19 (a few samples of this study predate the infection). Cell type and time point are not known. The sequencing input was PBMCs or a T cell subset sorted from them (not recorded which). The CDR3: CASRPPGLAANEQFF. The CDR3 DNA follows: TGTGCCAGCAGACCCCCAGGACTAGCGGCGAATGAGCAGTTCTTC.